This T cell receptor beta chain was sequenced during a study of T cells in Graves' hyperthyroidism and ophthalmopathy (dated by TCRdb to about 2019). Concerning the study at large: TCR V-J signatures able to tell the groups apart were searched for in a discovery cohort of 95 to 100 patients, of whom 43 had Graves' ophthalmopathy and more than 55 had stable Graves' hyperthyroidism. Thyroid tissue and blood T-cell repertoires from more than five Graves' hyperthyroidism patients were also compared in the study. Prospective prediction of ophthalmopathy was tested in an independent validation cohort consisting of 18 to 20 hyperthyroidism patients and 15 or so patients who later progressed to ophthalmopathy. According to the paper, TCR Vbeta CDR3 sequencing was carried out on 135 peripheral blood samples, which came from 40 to 45 ophthalmopathy, about 75 hyperthyroidism and roughly 17 progressor patients. The 100 or so discovery patients were randomly divided into training and test sets at a 7:3 ratio. Following sampling, methimazole starting at 30 mg daily was given to hyperthyroidism patients, and high-dose intravenous methylprednisolone was given to ophthalmopathy patients.

On the study overall, not on this receptor specifically: Ophthalmopathy was separated from stable hyperthyroidism by a 13 V-J signature model, with around 90% sensitivity and 81% to 82% specificity obtained in cross-validation and 80%/75% obtained in testing. In validation, progression to ophthalmopathy was predicted by the model with roughly 69% sensitivity and roughly 72% specificity, a median of roughly 6.4 months before onset. Most expanded thyroid clonotypes (frequency above 0.001) were also detected in blood, a finding suggesting that blood repertoires may reflect thyroid immune responses. Sample size was not statistically predetermined, and blinding of investigators to group allocation was not performed.

Concerning this clonotype: The specificity of this receptor is unknown. It has no much larger one-base neighbor in the sample; base qualities were not kept.

TCR beta CDR3 regions were amplified from RNA transcripts. A first-round RT-PCR of the TCR CDR3 used the HTBI primer set with the Qiagen OneStep RT-PCR kit. Libraries were constructed in a second round of multiplex PCR, after which size selection and purification were performed. Paired-end sequencing of the libraries was performed with 100 bp reads on an Illumina HiSeq2000. The study's own analysis went as follows. Raw data were processed with SOAPnuke, discarding reads with adapters, uncalled bases, mean Phred below 15, or no exact constant-primer or identifier match. COPE v1.2.5 was used to merge the high-quality paired reads, and each unique nucleotide sequence was defined as a clonotype. MiTCR v1.1 was used to align clonotypes to the IMGT TRBV, TRBD and TRBJ reference segments. The analysis included only V-J combinations with a frequency above 0.0001, which together covered 99.2% of the repertoires. A TCS score was defined as the ratio of F50 (clonal expansion) to E x V (chaos), with BLOSUM62-based TCRdist applied between CDR3 peptides within each V-J. Welch's t-statistics and random forest reduced around 510 V-J features to 13, which were used in a naive Bayes classifier (R e1071). The similarity between thyroid and blood repertoires was quantified using the Morisita-Horn index. The public reads were reprocessed in TCRdb via fastp at Q25 and MiXCR, keeping in-frame beta chains. Rows are unified per CDR3 protein, each entry keeping the most common DNA and genes. The V and J calls shown here were made by TCRdb, not taken from the authors' results. The sample contains hundreds of thousands of distinct CDR3 sequences, about 45% of them found a single time. Of the sample, roughly 6.5% is held by the ten largest clones.

Any patient with an uncontrolled infection, another autoimmune disease, pregnancy or lactation was excluded. Clinical symptoms, serum thyroxine and TRAb, thyroid ultrasound, and orbital computed tomography formed the basis for the diagnoses. Total RNA was extracted with Trizol reagent, and quality was checked on an Agilent 2100 Bioanalyzer. From V the trimming removes 5 bases and from J it removes 7 bases, while the gene matches leave 8 bases of the junction unaccounted for. The CDR3 runs 14 residues from the cysteine to the phenylalanine. Kept here is only the CDR3 DNA, which spans 42 bases and is read in frame from base 1. Taken from the germline V gene, the CDR1 and CDR2 loops are SGHTA and FQGTGA.

This chain joins TRBV7-3 to TRBJ1-1; 9 junctional bases match TRBD1. The origin of this receptor is an adult man with Graves' disease, either hyperthyroidism or ophthalmopathy (not recorded which). Sequenced: peripheral blood or thyroid tissue (not recorded which). The DNA is as follows: TGTGCCAGCAGCGTCCCACAGGGGGCTGATGAAGCTTTCTTT. Its amino acids are CASSVPQGADEAFF.